The clone carrying this T cell receptor (beta chain) was seen just once. The donor population consisted of healthy HIV-negative adults with no recent acute infections or vaccinations. Germline loops: CDR1 ENHRY, CDR2 SYGVKD. V dropped 3 bases and J dropped 3; count of bases not matched to a gene: 3. This CDR3 is built from 14 residues. The protocol was immunoSEQ multiplex PCR, while the TCRdb copy is restricted to in-frame clones and leaves out a portion. The sample yields about 660,000 clones, about 74% seen once. The sample comes from a study of shared clonotypes between healthy human individuals. This TCR derives from a woman under 40 in good health. The sequenced sample consisted of memory CD4+ T cells sorted from blood. Subset noted: CD45RA-negative fraction. The chain employs TRBV10-3 and TRBJ2-7; 9 bases agree with TRBD2. CDR3 coding DNA: TGTGCCATCAGTGAAGCGGGAGGAAGCTACGAGCAGTACTTC. This encodes CAISEAGGSYEQYF.